Below, 32 T cell receptor beta chains from the same sample are listed, as sequenced in a study of identical twins. One entry per CDR3 protein results from TCRdb running MiXCR on the 5' RACE reads. The repertoire holds about 530,000 distinct CDR3 sequences, with about a fifth as singletons. The same data also contributed to another study, on yellow fever vaccine responses in identical twins.

The sequenced material came from CD4+ T cells sorted from blood. These receptors were taken from a woman aged 18-35 years in good health.

V is TRBV5-1 and J is TRBJ2-2; TRBD2 is a possible D gene (6 bases). Germline assignment: CDR1 SGHRS and CDR2 YFSETQ. The V end was cut by 1 base, the J end by 0 bases, with 13 bases between. CDR3 length: 17 residues. In nucleotides, the CDR3 is TGCGCCAGCAGCTTGTATACTAGCCCATCGAACACCGGGGAGCTGTTTTTT. Translating it yields CASSLYTSPSNTGELFF. Full variable domain (outside the CDR3, taken from reference TRBV5-1 and TRBJ2-2): KAGVTQTPRYLIKTRGQQVTLSCSPISGHRSVSWYQQTPGQGLQFLFEYFSETQRNKGNFPGRFSGRQFSNSRSEMNVSTLELGDSALYLCASSLYTSPSNTGELFFGEGSRLTVL.

The chain has TRBV2 and TRBJ2-1, with 9 bases fitting TRBD2. Germline V gives CDR1 SNHLY, CDR2 FYNNEI. The CDR3 extends over 15 amino acids. J was trimmed by 1 base and V by 2 bases; bases with no gene match: 0. The CDR3 DNA reads TGTGCCAGCAGTGAAAGCGGGGGGTCCTACAATGAGCAGTTCTTC. Translating it yields CASSESGGSYNEQFF.

The chain uses TRBV9 and TRBJ2-1; the D gene could be TRBD1 or TRBD2 (5 bases each). Trimming removed 5 bases from V and 5 bases from J, with 20 bases in between. This CDR3 is 16 amino acids long. Germline CDR1 is SGDLS and CDR2 is YYNGEE. This chain's CDR3 is CASSDTGLGVDNEQFF. CDR3 nucleotides: TGTGCCAGCAGTGACACGGGGCTAGGGGTCGACAATGAGCAGTTCTTC.

The V and J genes are TRBV5-1 and TRBJ2-7; 10 bases are shared with TRBD1. The CDR3 runs to 15 residues. From germline, CDR1 is SGHRS and CDR2 YFSETQ. V lost 4 bases to trimming and J lost 2 bases; unmatched junction nucleotides: 6. The CDR3: CASSLDRGAAYEQYF. In DNA form, the CDR3 reads TGCGCCAGCAGCCTGGACAGGGGGGCAGCCTACGAGCAGTACTTC.

This clonotype was seen more than once but under ten times. The chain couples TRBV12-3 or TRBV12-4 to TRBJ2-6, with D unclear. This CDR3 has 14 amino acids. The V end lost 2 bases, the J end lost 4 bases, and 6 bases lay between the germline ends. CDR3 protein: CASSLLGGANVLTF. As DNA, the CDR3 is TGTGCCAGCAGTTTATTGGGGGGGGCCAACGTCCTGACTTTC.

There are a few counts of this clonotype. V usage is TRBV11-2 and J usage is TRBJ2-5; a possible D gene is TRBD1 (6 bases). The V end lost 2 bases, the J end lost 5 bases, and 12 bases lay between the germline ends. Germline lookup yields CDR1 SGHAT and CDR2 FQNNGV. The CDR3 loop spans 14 amino acids. CDR3 DNA sequence: TGTGCCAGCAGCTTATTCACAGGGTACGAGACCCAGTACTTC. Its translation is CASSLFTGYETQYF.

The chain recombines TRBV7-9 with TRBJ1-1, with no clear D. Germline V lookup: CDR1 SEHNR, CDR2 FQNEAQ (reference sequence). Trimming took 6 bases from V and 3 from J, leaving 8 bases between them. The CDR3 runs to 12 residues. CDR3 in amino acids: CASRLRDTEAFF. The CDR3 DNA reads as TGTGCCAGCAGACTGCGGGACACTGAAGCTTTCTTT.

V and J are TRBV29-1 and TRBJ2-3; D ambiguous. CDR3 length equals 13 residues. Per the germline V gene, CDR1 is SQVTM and CDR2 is ANQGSEA. V lost 2 bases to trimming and J lost 2 bases, with 8 bases between them. Here the CDR3 reads CSVEQTLTDTQYF. CDR3 bases: TGCAGCGTTGAACAGACCCTCACAGATACGCAGTATTTT.

Ten or more counts support this clonotype. The V gene is TRBV7-2, the J gene TRBJ2-1; D might be TRBD2 (5 bases). With 6 bases removed from V and 9 bases from J, the gap between germline ends came to 15 bases. The germline gives CDR1 SGHTA, CDR2 FQGNSA. The CDR3 totals 13 residues. The CDR3 region has the DNA TGTGCCAGCAGTTCCCCTACTAGAGGTGAGCAGTTCTTC. This codes for CASSSPTRGEQFF.

This clonotype was seen only a few times. The chain employs TRBV5-1 and TRBJ2-5, with 8 bases that match TRBD1. The CDR3 covers 15 residues. V trimming: 3 bases; J trimming: 2 bases; junction bases outside the gene matches: 6. Germline V gene data show CDR1 as SGHRS and CDR2 as YFSETQ. DNA for the CDR3: TGCGCCAGCAGCTACGGACAGGGCAAGCAAGAGACCCAGTACTTC. This codes for CASSYGQGKQETQYF.

Ten or more counts support this clonotype. The chain uses TRBV15 and TRBJ2-1; 8 bases fit TRBD2. The trim removed 3 bases at V and 8 bases at J, leaving 12 bases unmatched. CDR1 is LNHNV and CDR2 is YYDKDF in the germline V gene (reference sequence). There are 16 residues in the CDR3. CDR3 protein: CATSRAIGGGPYEQFF. DNA for the CDR3: TGTGCCACCAGCAGGGCAATCGGCGGGGGGCCTTATGAGCAGTTCTTC.

This chain links TRBV29-1 with TRBJ2-1; 13 nucleotides match TRBD2. This CDR3 has 15 residues. Looked up from germline, CDR1 is SQVTM and CDR2 is ANQGSEA. V shed 6 bases and J 5 bases; nucleotides not matched to a gene: 7. CDR3 bases: TGCAGCGTCCGCGCCGGGACTAGCGGGAACAATGAGCAGTTCTTC. Translating gives CSVRAGTSGNNEQFF.

As DNA, the CDR3 is TGTGCCAGCTCACCCGGACTAGCGAGCTCCTACAATGAGCAGTTCTTC. Translation: CASSPGLASSYNEQFF. V usage is TRBV18 and J usage is TRBJ2-1; 9 nucleotides agree with TRBD2. This CDR3 is built from 16 residues. Germline lookup yields CDR1 KGHSH and CDR2 LQKENI. V shed 3 bases, J shed 0 bases, and the junction held 3 bases outside the gene matches.

The chain joins TRBV2 to TRBJ1-2, with TRBD1 matching 7 bases. CDR1 is SNHLY and CDR2 is FYNNEI in the germline V gene. This CDR3 comprises 13 residues. J was trimmed by 14 bases and V by 4 bases; bases with no gene match: 13. In DNA, the CDR3 is TGTGCCAGCAGTGGGTCGGGACAGCCCATCTGGACCTTC. Its translation is CASSGSGQPIWTF.

This clonotype was detected a few times. The chain combines TRBV28 with TRBJ2-1; the D gene is possibly TRBD2 (6 bases). The CDR3 has 16 amino acids. Looked up from germline, CDR1 is MDHEN and CDR2 is SYDVKM. The V and J ends lost 6 bases and 6 bases respectively, with 21 bases between them. Here the CDR3 reads CASRPGGTGVINEQFF. In DNA form, the CDR3 reads TGTGCCAGCAGGCCTGGAGGGACTGGTGTAATCAATGAGCAGTTCTTC.

The chain carries TRBV7-6 and TRBJ2-1; 9 bases match TRBD2. CDR3 length equals 16 residues. Per germline, CDR1 SGHVS and CDR2 FNYEAQ. V trimming: 1 base; J trimming: 7 bases; junction bases outside the gene matches: 8. The CDR3 DNA is TGTGCCAGCAGCTTAGTGCCCTATAGCGGGAGTAATGAGCAGTTCTTC. This sequence encodes CASSLVPYSGSNEQFF. The full variable domain, rest sourced from reference TRBV7-6 and TRBJ2-1, is GAGVSQSPRYKVTKRGQDVALRCDPISGHVSLYWYRQALGQGPEFLTYFNYEAQQDKSGLPNDRFSAERPEGSISTLTIQRTEQRDSAMYRCASSLVPYSGSNEQFFGPGTRLTVL.

This clonotype was counted a few times. The chain combines TRBV21-1 with TRBJ1-2. TRBV21-1 is reported as a pseudogene. The CDR3 spans 13 residues. Here the CDR3 reads CASSKGWGYGYTF. DNA for the CDR3: TGTGCCAGCAGCAAAGGTTGGGGTTATGGCTACACCTTC.

This chain joins TRBV15 and TRBJ2-5; no clear D. The CDR3 runs to 15 residues. Trimming cost V 0 bases and J 1 base, with 9 bases left between them. The germline V gene has CDR1 LNHNV and CDR2 YYDKDF (reference sequence). The CDR3 region has the DNA TGTGCCACCAGCAGAGAACCGTTTCCCCAAGAGACCCAGTACTTC. Amino acids: CATSREPFPQETQYF.

This clonotype was counted many times. J is TRBJ2-5 and V is TRBV20-1, with D unresolved. The CDR3 has 15 residues. V was trimmed by 3 bases and J by 0 bases, leaving 14 bases between them. Germline loops: CDR1 DFQATT, CDR2 SNEGSKA (reference sequence). DNA for the CDR3: TGCAGTGCTAGTCCTCCGGATTGGTACCAAGAGACCCAGTACTTC. It is translated as CSASPPDWYQETQYF.

The V call is TRBV12-3 or TRBV12-4, the J call TRBJ2-1; D is possibly TRBD2 (7 bases). V lost 4 bases and J lost 4, with 17 bases in between. The CDR3 contains 16 residues. In nucleotides, the CDR3 is TGTGCCAGCAGTTACCCTCGGGGGGCAGGGTACAATGAGCAGTTCTTC. It encodes CASSYPRGAGYNEQFF.

The V gene is TRBV9, the J gene TRBJ1-3; D remains ambiguous. V was trimmed by 0 bases and J by 1 base, leaving 5 bases between them. This CDR3 is built from 14 residues. Germline V gene lookup returns CDR1 SGDLS and CDR2 YYNGEE. The CDR3 region has the DNA TGTGCCAGCAGCGTAGATGTGTCTGGAAACACCATATATTTT. Protein sequence: CASSVDVSGNTIYF.

The V call is TRBV10-3, the J call TRBJ2-7; the D is unclear. The CDR3 extends over 11 amino acids. V lost 2 bases to trimming and J lost 6 bases, with 5 bases between them. Germline-derived CDR1 and CDR2 are ENHRY and SYGVKD. Written as DNA, the CDR3 is TGTGCCATCAGTGAGCGGCGCGAGCAGTACTTC. Encoded protein: CAISERREQYF.

There are a few counts of this clonotype. The V gene is TRBV7-8, the J gene TRBJ2-1; 8 nucleotides align to TRBD2. The CDR3 runs to 16 residues. V lost 4 bases, J lost 6 bases, and 11 bases stayed unmatched. The germline V gene has CDR1 SGHVS and CDR2 FQNEAQ. The CDR3 nucleotides are TGTGCCAGCAGCTCTTATAGCGGGACCGGGGTCAATGAGCAGTTCTTC. Translating it yields CASSSYSGTGVNEQFF.

This clonotype was seen a few times. The V gene is TRBV5-1, the J gene TRBJ2-7; no definite D call. The CDR3 loop spans 15 amino acids. CDR1 is SGHRS, CDR2 YFSETQ, per germline. The V end lost 6 bases, the J end lost 2 bases, and 18 bases lay between the germline ends. The CDR3 DNA is TGCGCCAGCACCCGCAAATTCGCTTCCCCCTACGAGCAGTACTTC. This codes for CASTRKFASPYEQYF.

The rearrangement joins TRBV10-3 to TRBJ2-5; 8 bases map to TRBD1. This CDR3 spans 16 amino acids. Germline trimming cut 9 bases from V and 1 base from J; bases unmatched to any gene: 13. The germline gives CDR1 ENHRY, CDR2 SYGVKD. As DNA, the CDR3 is TGTGCCATTGGACAGGGTTTGCCAACAGGCCAAGAGACCCAGTACTTC. Translation: CAIGQGLPTGQETQYF.

This clonotype was detected a few times. The chain has TRBV5-1 and TRBJ2-7; 9 nucleotides line up with TRBD2. The germline gives CDR1 SGHRS, CDR2 YFSETQ. V gave up 2 bases and J gave up 3 bases; unmatched junction bases: 3. This CDR3 is 14 amino acids long. CDR3 region: CASSFSTSGYEQYF. The DNA for the CDR3 is TGCGCCAGCAGCTTCTCGACTAGCGGCTACGAGCAGTACTTC.

This clonotype was counted between two and nine times. This may be a read error, as it is one base from a much larger clone. This chain links TRBV2 with TRBJ2-7; TRBD1 might be the D (6 bases). V lost 6 bases to trimming and J lost 2 bases, with 8 bases between them. The length of the CDR3 is 12 residues. The V gene's germline CDR1 is SNHLY and CDR2 FYNNEI. Here the CDR3 DNA reads TGTGCCAGCAGGGGGGACACCTACGAGCAGTACGTC. Amino acid sequence: CASRGDTYEQYV.

The rearrangement links TRBV5-6 to TRBJ2-7; 9 positions agree with TRBD1. Trimming cost V 2 bases and J 6 bases; bases outside gene matches: 6. CDR1 and CDR2 from the germline V gene are SGHDT and YYEEEE. The CDR3 has 14 residues. The CDR3 sequence is CASSFPTGGAEQYV. In DNA form, the CDR3 reads TGTGCCAGCAGCTTTCCGACAGGGGGTGCCGAGCAGTACGTC.

This chain uses TRBV19 with TRBJ2-1; a weak D match, TRBD2 (5 bases). The germline V gene encodes CDR1 LNHDA and CDR2 SQIVND (reference sequence). Trimming stripped 5 bases from V and 0 bases from J, with 14 bases between. There are 16 residues in the CDR3. The CDR3, as DNA: TGTGCCAGTAGTCCCGACGGGAAGAGCTCCTACAATGAGCAGTTCTTC. It is translated as CASSPDGKSSYNEQFF. The whole variable domain, filled in from reference TRBV19 and TRBJ2-1, reads DGGITQSPKYLFRKEGQNVTLSCEQNLNHDAMYWYRQDPGQGLRLIYYSQIVNDFQKGDIAEGYSVSREKKESFPLTVTSAQKNPTAFYLCASSPDGKSSYNEQFFGPGTRLTVL.

The rearrangement joins TRBV10-3 to TRBJ1-1; TRBD1 matches at 9 bases. The V segment lost 9 bases and the J segment 4 bases; nucleotides outside the gene matches: 3. This CDR3 region has 12 residues. Germline V gene data show CDR1 as ENHRY and CDR2 as SYGVKD. The CDR3 is CAIGQGPTEAFF. In DNA, the CDR3 is TGTGCCATTGGACAGGGGCCCACTGAAGCTTTCTTT.

CDR3 region: CSARDEKQGGEKLFF. DNA for the CDR3: TGCAGTGCTAGAGATGAAAAACAGGGCGGCGAAAAACTGTTTTTT. J is TRBJ1-4 and V is TRBV20-1; the D gene is possibly TRBD1 (6 bases). CDR1 and CDR2 (germline): DFQATT, SNEGSKA (reference sequence). With 0 bases removed from V and 8 bases from J, the gap between germline ends came to 16 bases. The CDR3 covers 15 residues.

The rearrangement joins TRBV10-3 to TRBJ2-5; 10 nucleotides align to TRBD1. V dropped 3 bases and J dropped 4; count of bases not matched to a gene: 2. Germline lookup yields CDR1 ENHRY and CDR2 SYGVKD. The CDR3 is made up of 14 amino acids. DNA of the CDR3: TGTGCCATCAGTGAAGGGACAGGGGTAGAGACCCAGTACTTC. It translates to CAISEGTGVETQYF.